This TCR beta chain came from a study of blood T cell repertoires in COVID-19. Study at large: Acute and convalescent COVID-19 samples came from the United States, Italy and Spain.

Germline V gene lookup returns CDR1 MNHNY and CDR2 SVGAGI (reference sequence). The CDR3 runs 13 residues. The ends were cut back, 6 bases at V and 1 base at J, with 9 bases in the middle. Clinical history reported by participants formed the basis on which cohorts were assigned. Original analysis: Using reference gene primer amplification, nucleated cell counts were estimated. TCRdb's copy holds only in-frame clones and misses some; the assay was immunoSEQ multiplex PCR. The D gene and trimming were derived from the DNA, and the V and J assignments and clone size from that table. This sample has 150,000 or so clones, with roughly 84% found just once.

The chain is built from TRBV6-6 and TRBJ1-1; TRBD1 might be the D (5 bases). The source is a human donor with acute COVID-19. The donor label of this sample is uncertain. The sequencing input was PBMCs or T cells enriched from blood (not recorded which). The CDR3 DNA sequence: TGTGCCAGCAGACTAACAGGGAACACTGAAGCTTTCTTT. This codes for CASRLTGNTEAFF.